These 3 T cell receptor beta chains were all obtained from the same sample, sequenced in a study of OX40 agonist ivuxolimab in advanced cancers. Clones were sequenced by immunoSEQ multiplex PCR, and TCRdb holds only the in-frame ones, with some missing. The table includes 71,000 or so clones, 65% to 85% detected once. The starting material was CD4+ or CD8+ T cells sorted from blood, obtained in a trial of the OX40 agonist ivuxolimab. Receptor source: an adult with an advanced solid tumor such as melanoma, head and neck, liver or kidney cancer.

The rearrangement joins TRBV11-3 to TRBJ2-7; perhaps TRBD2 as D (6 bases). The CDR3 covers 14 residues. In germline, CDR1 is SGHNT, CDR2 YENEEA. V was cut by 4 bases and J by 2 bases, with 12 bases left in between. CDR3 region: CASSSGGGTYEQYF. In nucleotides, the CDR3 is TGTGCCAGCAGCTCTGGGGGAGGTACCTACGAGCAGTACTTC.

The J gene is TRBJ2-1, the V gene TRBV7-2; perhaps TRBD2 as D (6 bases). Trimming pared 1 base from V and 7 bases from J, leaving 14 bases between. This CDR3 is built from 15 residues. CDR1 SGHTA and CDR2 FQGNSA come from the germline V gene. The CDR3 DNA is TGTGCCAGCAGCTTAGGACCCGCGGCGGGGAATGAGCAGTTCTTC. Translating gives CASSLGPAAGNEQFF.

A note on this clone: The junction departs from germline at one end; a sequencing error may be responsible. The chain employs TRBV5-5 and TRBJ2-5; 7 bases fit TRBD1. In germline, CDR1 is SGHKS, CDR2 YYEKEE (reference sequence). CDR3 length: 15 amino acids. Here the CDR3 reads CASSSNDRAQGTQYF. The CDR3 DNA follows: TGTGCCAGCAGCTCCAACGACAGGGCCCAAGGGACCCAGTACTTC.